This T cell receptor beta chain was observed in a study of blood T cell repertoires in COVID-19. Trimming removed 5 bases from V and 1 base from J, with 12 bases in between. In germline, CDR1 is SEHNR, CDR2 FQNEAQ (reference sequence). This CDR3 comprises 15 residues. Authors' processing steps: Counts of nucleated cells, estimated from reference gene primer amplification, were obtained. Clones were sequenced by immunoSEQ multiplex PCR, and TCRdb holds only the in-frame ones, with some missing. The DNA gave D and trimming, while V, J and clone size come from that table. The table records fewer than 75,000 clones, over 75% of them present only once.

Sequencing was carried out using peripheral blood. V is TRBV7-9 and J is TRBJ2-1, with D tentatively TRBD1 (6 bases). This TCR was recovered from a man between 65 and 79 years old with acute or convalescent COVID-19. The CDR3 bases are TGTGCCAGCAGCATTCGACAGGCATCCTACAATGAGCAGTTCTTC. Its translation is CASSIRQASYNEQFF.